This T cell receptor beta chain emerged from a study of blood T cell repertoires in COVID-19. Across the study: Sites across the United States, Italy and Spain contributed samples from acute and convalescent COVID-19.

Deletions cut 5 bases from V and 3 bases from J, with 7 bases between. From germline, CDR1 is MNHEY and CDR2 SMNVEV (reference sequence). The length of the CDR3 is 13 residues. Authors' analysis steps: Nucleated cell number was recorded as an estimate derived from reference gene primer amplification. Method: immunoSEQ multiplex PCR; TCRdb's copy keeps in-frame clones and lacks some. The V and J calls and the clone size are those of that table, but D and trimming were determined from the DNA. Among 25,000 to 30,000 clones listed, roughly three quarters were seen once. This clone appeared many times. Sequenced: peripheral blood. This rearrangement joins TRBV27 to TRBJ2-2, with D maybe TRBD1 (5 bases). The TCR originated in a man aged 65-85 years with acute or convalescent COVID-19. The CDR3 sequence: CASSLTDTGELFF. CDR3 in DNA: TGTGCCAGCAGTCTGACAGACACCGGGGAGCTGTTTTTT.